This TCR beta chain was sequenced for a study of T cells after yellow fever vaccination. Overall study findings and caveats: Abundant clonotypes from the bulk population could get into FACS-sorted repertoires as contaminants.

This CDR3 comprises 19 residues. V gave up 3 bases and J gave up 0 bases, with 21 bases separating them. This clonotype showed up just a few times. The antigen remains unidentified. MiXCR was run by TCRdb on the 5' RACE reads, yielding one entry per CDR3 protein. The sample holds about 260,000 distinct CDR3 sequences, over 10% seen once. The source was CD4+ T cells sorted from PBMCs, collected 45 days after the yellow fever booster vaccination. The J gene is TRBJ1-3, the V gene TRBV12-3 or TRBV12-4; a weak D match, TRBD1 (6 bases). This clonotype was sampled from a man aged 25 to 45 who received the YFV17D yellow fever vaccine. CDR3 protein: CASSFSRLQGTSSGNTIYF. CDR3 nucleotides: TGTGCCAGCAGTTTCTCTCGCCTACAGGGTACCAGCTCTGGAAACACCATATATTTT.